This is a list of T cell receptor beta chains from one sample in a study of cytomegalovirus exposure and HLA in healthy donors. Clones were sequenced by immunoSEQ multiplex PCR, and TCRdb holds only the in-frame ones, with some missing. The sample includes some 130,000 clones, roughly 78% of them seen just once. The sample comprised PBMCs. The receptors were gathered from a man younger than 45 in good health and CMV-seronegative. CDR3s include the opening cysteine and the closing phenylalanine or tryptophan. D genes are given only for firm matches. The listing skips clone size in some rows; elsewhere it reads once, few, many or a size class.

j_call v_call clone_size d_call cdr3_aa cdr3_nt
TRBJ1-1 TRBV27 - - CASSLFGGITEAFF TGTGCCAGCAGTTTATTCGGGGGGATCACTGAAGCTTTCTTT
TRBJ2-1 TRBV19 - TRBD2 CASSNSGGPYNEQFF TGTGCCAGTAGTAACTCGGGAGGGCCCTACAATGAGCAGTTCTTC
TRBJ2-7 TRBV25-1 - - CASGRQTSYEQYF TGTGCCAGCGGCCGACAGACCTCCTACGAGCAGTACTTC
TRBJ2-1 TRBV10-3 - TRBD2 CAISDLAGGPNEQFF TGTGCCATCAGTGATCTAGCGGGAGGGCCTAATGAGCAGTTCTTC
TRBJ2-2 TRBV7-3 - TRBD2 CASSSGLAGHTGELFF TGTGCCAGCAGCTCCGGACTAGCGGGCCACACCGGGGAGCTGTTTTTT
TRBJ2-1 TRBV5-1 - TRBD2 CASSSLGRGGRVYNEQFF TGCGCCAGCAGCTCCTTGGGGAGGGGCGGGAGGGTTTACAATGAGCAGTTCTTC
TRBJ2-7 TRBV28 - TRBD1 CASSLLLGHRGPTYEQYF TGTGCCAGCAGTTTATTATTAGGACACAGGGGTCCTACCTACGAGCAGTACTTC
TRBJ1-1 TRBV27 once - CASSFQGNTEAFF TGTGCCAGCAGTTTTCAGGGTAACACTGAAGCTTTCTTT
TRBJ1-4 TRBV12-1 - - CASSFRLWAANEKLFF TGTGCCAGCAGCTTTCGCCTTTGGGCCGCTAATGAAAAACTGTTTTTT
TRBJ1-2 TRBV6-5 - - CASSSQATYGYPF TGTGCCAGCAGTTCCCAGGCAACCTATGGCTACCCCTTC
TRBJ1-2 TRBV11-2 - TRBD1 CASSLLTGPKGDGYTF TGTGCCAGCAGCTTACTGACAGGGCCAAAAGGGGATGGCTACACCTTC
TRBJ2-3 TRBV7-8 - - CASIESVRRDTQYF TGTGCCAGCATCGAATCCGTTAGGAGGGATACGCAGTATTTT
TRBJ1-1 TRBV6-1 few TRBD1 CASSEARGLHTEAFF TGTGCCAGCAGTGAAGCCAGGGGGCTGCACACTGAAGCTTTCTTT
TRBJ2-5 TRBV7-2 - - CASSHEVNDPQETQYF TGTGCCAGCAGCCACGAGGTCAACGACCCACAAGAGACCCAGTACTTC
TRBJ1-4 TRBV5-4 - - CASSTTQGKSEKLFF TGTGCCAGCAGCACAACACAGGGAAAATCGGAAAAACTGTTTTTT
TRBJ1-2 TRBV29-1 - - CSVDVYIDYGYTF TGCAGCGTTGATGTTTACATTGACTATGGCTACACCTTC
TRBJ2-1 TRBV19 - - CASQAGYNEQFF TGTGCCAGTCAGGCGGGCTACAATGAGCAGTTCTTC
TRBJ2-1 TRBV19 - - CASSIDQGFMNEQFF TGTGCCAGTAGTATAGATCAGGGTTTCATGAACGAGCAGTTCTTC
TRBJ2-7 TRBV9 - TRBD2 CASSSRLAGVYEQYF TGTGCCAGCAGCTCGAGACTAGCGGGAGTATACGAGCAGTACTTC
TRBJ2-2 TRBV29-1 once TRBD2 CSVDRGGATNTGELFF TGCAGCGTTGACCGGGGGGGGGCTACGAACACCGGGGAGCTGTTTTTT
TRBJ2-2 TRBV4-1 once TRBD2 CASSQELVAGGPGAGELFF TGCGCCAGCAGCCAAGAGTTGGTAGCGGGAGGGCCGGGGGCCGGGGAGCTGTTTTTT
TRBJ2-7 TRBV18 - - CASSPGMGRLTPEQYF TGTGCCAGCTCACCAGGTATGGGGCGCCTTACTCCCGAGCAGTACTTC
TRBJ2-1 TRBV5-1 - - CASTKLAARGDEQFF TGCGCCAGCACCAAACTAGCAGCTAGGGGCGATGAGCAGTTCTTC
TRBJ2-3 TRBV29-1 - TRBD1 CSVEGAADRGDPNTQYF TGCAGCGTTGAAGGGGCCGCGGACAGGGGCGATCCTAATACGCAGTATTTT
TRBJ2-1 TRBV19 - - CASSIGSDINEQFF TGTGCCAGTAGTATAGGGTCCGACATCAATGAGCAGTTCTTC
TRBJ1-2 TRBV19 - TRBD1 CASSIRPGGYGYTF TGTGCCAGTAGTATAAGACCAGGGGGCTATGGCTACACCTTC
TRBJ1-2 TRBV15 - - CATSTGQPAGYTF TGTGCCACCAGCACAGGACAGCCAGCTGGCTACACCTTC
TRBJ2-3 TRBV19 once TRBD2 CASSFLASGNTQYF TGTGCCAGTAGCTTTTTGGCTAGCGGCAATACGCAGTATTTT
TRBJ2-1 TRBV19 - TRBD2 CASSGGFRYSVVYNEQFF TGTGCCAGTAGCGGGGGGTTTCGTTATAGCGTGGTGTACAATGAGCAGTTCTTC
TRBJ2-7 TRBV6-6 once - CASSPSGRGPLDEQYF TGTGCCAGCAGTCCCTCCGGCAGGGGACCTTTAGACGAGCAGTACTTC
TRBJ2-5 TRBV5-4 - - CASSPPGETQYF TGTGCCAGCAGCCCACCCGGGGAGACCCAGTACTTC
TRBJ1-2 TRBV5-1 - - CASRPTGNYGYTF TGCGCCAGTCGACCGACAGGAAACTATGGCTACACCTTC
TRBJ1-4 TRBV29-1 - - CSVGGQGSEKLFF TGCAGCGTTGGAGGCCAGGGAAGCGAAAAACTGTTTTTT
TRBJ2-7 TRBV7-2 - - CASSLLEYEQYF TGTGCCAGCAGCTTACTAGAATACGAGCAGTACTTC
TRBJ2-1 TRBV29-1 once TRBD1 CSGDRGRANEQFF TGCAGCGGCGACAGGGGGCGAGCCAATGAGCAGTTCTTC
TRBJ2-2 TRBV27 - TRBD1 CASSSGQGDSGELFF TGTGCCAGCAGCAGTGGACAGGGGGATTCCGGGGAGCTGTTTTTT
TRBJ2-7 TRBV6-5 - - CASSYSPDSLGDEQYF TGTGCCAGCAGTTACTCTCCGGACTCTCTAGGAGACGAGCAGTACTTC
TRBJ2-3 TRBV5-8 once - CASSLAAWDTQYF TGTGCCAGCAGCTTGGCAGCGTGGGATACGCAGTATTTT
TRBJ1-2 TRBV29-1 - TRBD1 CSVPGTGGSYTF TGCAGCGTCCCCGGGACAGGGGGAAGCTACACCTTC
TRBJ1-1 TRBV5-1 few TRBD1 CASSLETGVRNTEAFF TGCGCCAGCAGCTTGGAGACAGGGGTGAGGAACACTGAAGCTTTCTTT
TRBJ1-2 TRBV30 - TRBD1 CAWSETGKSPYTF TGTGCCTGGAGCGAGACAGGGAAGTCCCCCTACACCTTC
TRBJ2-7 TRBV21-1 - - CASSKAVPDRGYEQYF TGTGCCAGCAGCAAAGCGGTCCCGGACAGGGGGTACGAGCAGTACTTC
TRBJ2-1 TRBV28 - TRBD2 CASSSPAGTSGSDEQFF TGTGCCAGCAGTTCCCCCGCCGGGACTAGCGGGAGTGATGAGCAGTTCTTC
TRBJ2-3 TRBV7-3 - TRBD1 CASSRGQGVFTDTQYF TGTGCCAGCAGCCGGGGACAGGGGGTGTTCACAGATACGCAGTATTTT
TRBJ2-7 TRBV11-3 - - CASSEAGVRAGAHEQYF TGTGCCAGCAGCGAAGCAGGGGTCCGGGCGGGAGCCCACGAGCAGTACTTC
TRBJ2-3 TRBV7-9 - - CASTLGPSGTDTQYF TGTGCCAGCACCCTGGGACCTAGCGGCACAGATACGCAGTATTTT
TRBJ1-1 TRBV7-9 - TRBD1 CASSPDRGYTEAFF TGTGCCAGCAGTCCAGACAGGGGGTATACTGAAGCTTTCTTT
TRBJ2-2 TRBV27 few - CASSPLERGELFF TGTGCCAGCAGCCCGCTTGAGCGCGGGGAGCTGTTTTTT
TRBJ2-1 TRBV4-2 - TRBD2 CASSQVIAGANEQFF TGTGCCAGCAGCCAAGTGATAGCGGGAGCCAATGAGCAGTTCTTC
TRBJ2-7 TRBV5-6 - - CASSLGFIGRTTKTYEQYF TGTGCCAGCAGCTTGGGTTTCATTGGCAGGACTACGAAGACATACGAGCAGTACTTC
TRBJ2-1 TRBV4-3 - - CASSQDRVVEQFF TGCGCCAGCAGCCAAGATCGCGTGGTTGAGCAGTTCTTC